This record looks at one T cell receptor (beta chain) sequence and its context. These data are taken from a study of T cell changes during pregnancy in multiple sclerosis. Repertoires were generated with immunoSEQ multiplex PCR, while TCRdb's copy carries only in-frame clones and drops some. This sample has over 90,000 clones, with roughly 92% found just once. With 7 bases clipped from V and 5 bases from J, the junction kept 2 bases outside the gene matches. The CDR3 has 14 residues. Germline V gives CDR1 SGHRS, CDR2 YFSETQ. The source was peripheral blood, collected after pregnancy. The sequence came from a female donor with multiple sclerosis, enrolled in a pregnancy study. The chain employs TRBV5-1 and TRBJ2-1; TRBD2 agrees at 14 bases. Here the CDR3 reads CASQGLAGDNEQFF. CDR3 in DNA: TGCGCCAGCCAGGGACTAGCGGGAGACAATGAGCAGTTCTTC.